This T cell receptor (beta chain) was sequenced in a study of response to subunit inactivated influenza vaccine. Study-wide results and limits: Authors suggested each seasonal flu vaccination may recruit only limited numbers of new T cells.

About this clonotype: The antigen remains undetermined.

TCRdb processed the RT-PCR reads anew with MiXCR; each CDR3 protein has one entry. The sample lists 800,000 or so distinct CDR3 sequences; 20% to 25% were seen once. The CDR3 runs to 13 residues. The V and J ends lost 3 bases and 4 bases respectively, with 9 bases between them. Germline V gives CDR1 MNHEY, CDR2 SMNVEV (reference sequence). The chain is built from TRBV27 and TRBJ1-2, with D hard to call. The sequence came from a man aged 50 or older who received an inactivated influenza vaccine. The material was PBMCs from blood, obtained approximately 5 days after vaccination. The CDR3 sequence: CASSFVGSYGYTF. The CDR3 DNA is TGTGCCAGCAGTTTCGTGGGCAGCTATGGCTACACCTTC.